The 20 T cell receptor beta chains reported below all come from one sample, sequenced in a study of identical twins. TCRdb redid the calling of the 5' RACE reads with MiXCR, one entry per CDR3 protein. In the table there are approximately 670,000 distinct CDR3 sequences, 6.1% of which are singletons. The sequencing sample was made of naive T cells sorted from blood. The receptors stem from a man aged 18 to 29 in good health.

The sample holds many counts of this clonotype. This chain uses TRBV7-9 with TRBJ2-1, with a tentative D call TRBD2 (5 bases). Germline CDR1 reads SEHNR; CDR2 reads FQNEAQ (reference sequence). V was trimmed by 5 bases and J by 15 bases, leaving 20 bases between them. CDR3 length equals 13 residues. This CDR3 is CASSPISSPWGFF. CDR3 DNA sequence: TGTGCCAGCAGCCCTATATCTAGCCCTTGGGGGTTCTTC.

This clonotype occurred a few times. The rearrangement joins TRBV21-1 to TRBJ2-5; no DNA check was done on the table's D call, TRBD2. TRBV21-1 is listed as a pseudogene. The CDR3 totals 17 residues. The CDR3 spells CASSEPCCGRAEETQYF. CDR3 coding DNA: TGTGCCAGCAGTGAACCCTGTTGCGGGAGGGCCGAAGAGACCCAGTACTTC.

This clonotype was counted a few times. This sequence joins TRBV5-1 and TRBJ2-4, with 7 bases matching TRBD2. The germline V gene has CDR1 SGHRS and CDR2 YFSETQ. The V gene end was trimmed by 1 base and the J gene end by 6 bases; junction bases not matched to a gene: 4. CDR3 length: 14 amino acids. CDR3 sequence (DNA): TGCGCCAGCAGCTTGTGGGAGGGAGGAAACATTCAGTACTTC. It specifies CASSLWEGGNIQYF.

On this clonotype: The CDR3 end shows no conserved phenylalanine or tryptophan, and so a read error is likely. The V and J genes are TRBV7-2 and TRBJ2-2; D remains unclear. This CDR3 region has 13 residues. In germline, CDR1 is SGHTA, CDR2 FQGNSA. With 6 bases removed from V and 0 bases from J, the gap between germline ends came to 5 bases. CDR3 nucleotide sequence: TGTGCCAGCAGTCGGACGAACACCGGGGAGCTGTTTTGT. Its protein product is CASSRTNTGELFC.

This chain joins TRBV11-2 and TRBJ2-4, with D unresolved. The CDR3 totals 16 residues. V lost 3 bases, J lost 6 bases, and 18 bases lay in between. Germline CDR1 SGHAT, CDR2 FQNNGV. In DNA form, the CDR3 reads TGTGCCAGCAGCTTTAGACCACCCGAGGATCGAAACATTCAGTACTTC. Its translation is CASSFRPPEDRNIQYF.

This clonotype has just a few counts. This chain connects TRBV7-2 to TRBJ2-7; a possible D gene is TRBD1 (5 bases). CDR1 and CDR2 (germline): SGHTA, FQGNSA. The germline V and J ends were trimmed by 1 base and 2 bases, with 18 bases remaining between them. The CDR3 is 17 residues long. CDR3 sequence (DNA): TGTGCCAGCAGCTTAGGTGGGGCTAGTCGCCCCCCCTACGAGCAGTACTTC. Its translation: CASSLGGASRPPYEQYF. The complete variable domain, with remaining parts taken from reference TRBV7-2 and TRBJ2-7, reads GAGVSQSPSNKVTEKGKDVELRCDPISGHTALYWYRQSLGQGLEFLIYFQGNSAPDKSGLPSDRFSAERTGGSVSTLTIQRTQQEDSAVYLCASSLGGASRPPYEQYFGPGTRLTVT.

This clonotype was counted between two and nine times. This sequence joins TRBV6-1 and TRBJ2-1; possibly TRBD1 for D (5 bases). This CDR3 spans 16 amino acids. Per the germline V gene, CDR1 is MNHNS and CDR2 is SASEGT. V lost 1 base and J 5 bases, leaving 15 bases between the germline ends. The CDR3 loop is CASSEGKGVVHNEQFF. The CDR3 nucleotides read TGTGCCAGCAGTGAAGGTAAAGGGGTGGTCCACAATGAGCAGTTCTTC.

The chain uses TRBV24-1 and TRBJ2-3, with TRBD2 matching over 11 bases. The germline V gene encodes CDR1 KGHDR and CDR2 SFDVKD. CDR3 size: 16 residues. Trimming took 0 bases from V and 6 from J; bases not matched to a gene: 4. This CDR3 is CATSDLASGRPDTQYF. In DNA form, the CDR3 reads TGTGCCACCAGTGATTTGGCTAGCGGGAGGCCCGATACGCAGTATTTT.

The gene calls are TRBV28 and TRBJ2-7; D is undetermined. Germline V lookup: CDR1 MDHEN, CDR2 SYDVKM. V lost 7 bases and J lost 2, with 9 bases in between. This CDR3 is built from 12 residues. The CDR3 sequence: CASTTDTYEQYF. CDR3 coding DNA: TGTGCCAGCACCACAGACACCTACGAGCAGTACTTC.

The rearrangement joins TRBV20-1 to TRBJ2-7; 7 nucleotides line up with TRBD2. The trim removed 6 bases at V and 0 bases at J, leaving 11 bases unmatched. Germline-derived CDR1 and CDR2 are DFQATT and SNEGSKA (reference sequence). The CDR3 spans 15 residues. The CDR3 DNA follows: TGCAGTGCCCATTCCGGGACTACAAGCTCCTACGAGCAGTACTTC. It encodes CSAHSGTTSSYEQYF.

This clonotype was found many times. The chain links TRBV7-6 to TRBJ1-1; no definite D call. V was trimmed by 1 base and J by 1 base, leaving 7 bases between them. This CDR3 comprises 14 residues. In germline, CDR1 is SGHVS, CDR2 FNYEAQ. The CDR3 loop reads CASSLGRTNTEAFF. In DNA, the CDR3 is TGTGCCAGCAGCTTAGGACGGACGAACACTGAAGCTTTCTTT. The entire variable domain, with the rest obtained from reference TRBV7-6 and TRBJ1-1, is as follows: GAGVSQSPRYKVTKRGQDVALRCDPISGHVSLYWYRQALGQGPEFLTYFNYEAQQDKSGLPNDRFSAERPEGSISTLTIQRTEQRDSAMYRCASSLGRTNTEAFFGQGTRLTVV.

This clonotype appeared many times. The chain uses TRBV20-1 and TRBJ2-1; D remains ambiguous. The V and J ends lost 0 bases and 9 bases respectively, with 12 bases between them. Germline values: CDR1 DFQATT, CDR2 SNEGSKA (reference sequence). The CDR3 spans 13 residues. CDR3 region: CSARDLADGEQFF. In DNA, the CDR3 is TGCAGTGCTAGAGATCTGGCGGATGGTGAGCAGTTCTTC.

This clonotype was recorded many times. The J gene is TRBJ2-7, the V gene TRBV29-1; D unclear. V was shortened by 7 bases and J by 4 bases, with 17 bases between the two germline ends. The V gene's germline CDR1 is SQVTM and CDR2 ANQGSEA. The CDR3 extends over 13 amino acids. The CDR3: CSAQTCCWYEQYV. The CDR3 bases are TGCAGCGCGCAGACATGCTGTTGGTACGAGCAGTACGTC.

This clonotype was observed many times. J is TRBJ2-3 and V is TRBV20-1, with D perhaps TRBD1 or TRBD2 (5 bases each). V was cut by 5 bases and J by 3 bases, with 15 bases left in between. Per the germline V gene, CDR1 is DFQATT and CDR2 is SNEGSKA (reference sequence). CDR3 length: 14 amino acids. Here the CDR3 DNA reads TGCAGTGCTCGCCGGGACCCTGGGACAGATACGCAGTATTTT. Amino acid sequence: CSARRDPGTDTQYF.

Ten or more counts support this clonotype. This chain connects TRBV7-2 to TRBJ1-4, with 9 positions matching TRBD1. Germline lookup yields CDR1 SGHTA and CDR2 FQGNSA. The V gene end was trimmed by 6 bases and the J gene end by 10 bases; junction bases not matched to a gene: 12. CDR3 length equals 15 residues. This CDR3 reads CASRIGTGKARKLFF. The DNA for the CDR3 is TGTGCCAGCAGGATTGGGACAGGGAAGGCGCGAAAACTGTTTTTT.

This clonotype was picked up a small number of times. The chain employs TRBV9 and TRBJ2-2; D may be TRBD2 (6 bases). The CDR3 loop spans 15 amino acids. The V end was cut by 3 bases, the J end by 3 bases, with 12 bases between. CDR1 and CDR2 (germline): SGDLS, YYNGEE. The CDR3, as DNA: TGTGCCAGCAGCGCAAGGGACTCCTACACCGGGGAGCTGTTTTTT. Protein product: CASSARDSYTGELFF.

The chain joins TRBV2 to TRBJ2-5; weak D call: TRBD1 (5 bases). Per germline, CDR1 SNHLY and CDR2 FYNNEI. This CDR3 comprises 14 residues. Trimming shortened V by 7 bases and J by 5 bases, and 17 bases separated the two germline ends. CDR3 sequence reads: CASTDAGPVETQYF. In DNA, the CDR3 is TGTGCCAGCACCGACGCAGGGCCTGTGGAGACCCAGTACTTC.

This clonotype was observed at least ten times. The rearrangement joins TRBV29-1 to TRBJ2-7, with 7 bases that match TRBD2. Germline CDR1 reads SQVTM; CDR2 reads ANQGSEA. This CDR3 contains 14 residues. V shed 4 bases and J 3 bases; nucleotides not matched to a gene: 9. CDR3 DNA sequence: TGCAGCGTTGGTAAGGCCACGGGGGGCTACGAGCAGTACTTC. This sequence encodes CSVGKATGGYEQYF.

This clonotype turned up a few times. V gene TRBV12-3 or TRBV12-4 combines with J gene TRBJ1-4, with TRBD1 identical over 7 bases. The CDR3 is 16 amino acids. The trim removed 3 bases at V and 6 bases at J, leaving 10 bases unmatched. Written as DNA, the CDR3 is TGTGCCAGCAGTTTTTCATGGACCAGGGGGTATGAAAAACTGTTTTTT. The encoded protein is CASSFSWTRGYEKLFF.

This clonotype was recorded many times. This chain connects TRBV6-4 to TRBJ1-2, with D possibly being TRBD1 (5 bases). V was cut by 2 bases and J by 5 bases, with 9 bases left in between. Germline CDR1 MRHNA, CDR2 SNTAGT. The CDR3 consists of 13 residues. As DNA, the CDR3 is TGTGCCAGCAGTGACGGGGGGACTTATGGCTACACCTTC. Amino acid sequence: CASSDGGTYGYTF.